This TCR beta chain appears in the sequencing data of a study of T cells in Graves' hyperthyroidism and ophthalmopathy. The investigators amplified TCR beta CDR3 regions from RNA transcripts. Researchers ran a first-round RT-PCR on the TCR CDR3 using the HTBI primer set. TCRdb called the multiplex PCR reads again in MiXCR, with one record for every CDR3 protein. The sample holds approximately 630,000 distinct CDR3 sequences, roughly 16% seen once. This CDR3 comprises 12 residues. Germline lookup yields CDR1 SQVTM and CDR2 ANQGSEA. Between the trimmed V and J ends, which lost 8 bases and 0 bases, there was a span of 11 bases.

The TCR was taken from a woman in her twenties or thirties with Graves' hyperthyroidism. The chain employs TRBV29-1 and TRBJ2-7; no firm D call. Sequenced input: blood. CDR3 bases: TGCAGCTCCAGATCCGACTCCTACGAGCAGTACTTC. This encodes CSSRSDSYEQYF.